This T cell receptor (beta chain) appears in the sequencing data of a study of glioma-infiltrating T cells. The iRepertoire nested amplicon-rescue multiplex PCR amplified TCR alpha and beta CDR3s from RNA. TCRdb called the multiplex PCR reads again in MiXCR, with one record for every CDR3 protein. The repertoire holds roughly 350,000 distinct CDR3 sequences, with 35% to 45% as singletons. V lost 5 bases to trimming and J lost 6 bases; unmatched junction nucleotides: 7. The CDR3 loop spans 15 amino acids. The V gene's germline CDR1 is DFQATT and CDR2 SNEGSKA (reference sequence). This chain connects TRBV20-1 to TRBJ2-1, with 13 bases that match TRBD2. The sequencing input was glioma tissue, nonneoplastic brain tissue, or PBMCs (not recorded which). This sequence originates from a human donor with low-grade glioma or glioblastoma, undergoing nonglioma brain surgery, or in good health (not recorded which). The CDR3: CSAPGLAGASNEQFF. The CDR3 nucleotides read TGCAGTGCTCCAGGACTAGCGGGAGCTTCCAATGAGCAGTTCTTC.